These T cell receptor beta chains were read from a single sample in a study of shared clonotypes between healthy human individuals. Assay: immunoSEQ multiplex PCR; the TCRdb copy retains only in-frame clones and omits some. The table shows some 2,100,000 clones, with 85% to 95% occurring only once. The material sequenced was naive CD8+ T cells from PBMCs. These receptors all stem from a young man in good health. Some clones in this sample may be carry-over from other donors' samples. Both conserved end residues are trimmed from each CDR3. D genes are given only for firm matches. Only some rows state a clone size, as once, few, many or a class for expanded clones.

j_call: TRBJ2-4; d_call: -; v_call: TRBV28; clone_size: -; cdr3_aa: ASSLRGAINIQY
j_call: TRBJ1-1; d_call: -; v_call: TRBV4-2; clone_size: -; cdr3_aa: ASSQVFSVVNTEAF
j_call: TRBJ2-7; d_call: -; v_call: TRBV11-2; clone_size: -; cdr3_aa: ASSLGTGSYEQY
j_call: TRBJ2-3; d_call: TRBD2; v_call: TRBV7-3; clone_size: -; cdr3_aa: ASGAGPTDTQY
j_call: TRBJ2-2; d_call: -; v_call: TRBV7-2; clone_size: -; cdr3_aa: ASSPSPRGHTGELF
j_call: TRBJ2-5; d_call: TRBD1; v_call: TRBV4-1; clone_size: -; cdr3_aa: ASSQAPGQPGETQY
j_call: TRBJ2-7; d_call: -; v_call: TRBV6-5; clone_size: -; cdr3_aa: ASSYGRSGIEQY
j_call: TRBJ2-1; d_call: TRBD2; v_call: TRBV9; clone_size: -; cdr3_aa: ASSPRLAGGYGNEQF
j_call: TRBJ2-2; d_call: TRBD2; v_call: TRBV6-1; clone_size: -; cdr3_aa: ASSEFPRTSGGTGELF
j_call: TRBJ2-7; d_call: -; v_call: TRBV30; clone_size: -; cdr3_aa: AWSVLSNDGRTAYEQY
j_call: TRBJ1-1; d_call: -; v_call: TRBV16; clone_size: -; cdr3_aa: ASGRQVQGRYEYPEAF
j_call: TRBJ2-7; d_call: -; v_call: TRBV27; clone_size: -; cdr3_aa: ASSSRGRGDEQY
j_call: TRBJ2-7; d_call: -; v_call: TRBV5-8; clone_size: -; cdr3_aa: ASSGGHSGNEQY
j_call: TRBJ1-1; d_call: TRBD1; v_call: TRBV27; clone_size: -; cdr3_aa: ASRRQGSFVTEAF
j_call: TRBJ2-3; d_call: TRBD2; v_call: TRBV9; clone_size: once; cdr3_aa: ASSVYGRARTDTQY
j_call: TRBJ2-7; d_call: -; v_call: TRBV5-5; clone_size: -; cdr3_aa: ASSLGPASYEQY
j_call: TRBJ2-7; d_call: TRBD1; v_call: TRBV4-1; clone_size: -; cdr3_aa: ASSRGDSTYEQY
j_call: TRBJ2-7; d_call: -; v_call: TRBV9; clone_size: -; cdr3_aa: ASSPGQRSYEQY
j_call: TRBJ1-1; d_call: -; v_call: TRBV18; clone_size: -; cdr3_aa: ASSPLKGNTEAF
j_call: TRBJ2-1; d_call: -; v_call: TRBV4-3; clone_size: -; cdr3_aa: ASSQERGLNEQF
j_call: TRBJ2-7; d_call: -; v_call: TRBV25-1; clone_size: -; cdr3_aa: ASSEGILAYEQY
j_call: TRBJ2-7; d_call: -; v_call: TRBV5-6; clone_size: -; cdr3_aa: ASSLIQGRGEQY
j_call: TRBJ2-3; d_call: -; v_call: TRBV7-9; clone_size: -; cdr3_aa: ASSLDSITDTQY
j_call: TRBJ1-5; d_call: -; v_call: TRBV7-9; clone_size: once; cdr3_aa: ASSFGDNQPQH
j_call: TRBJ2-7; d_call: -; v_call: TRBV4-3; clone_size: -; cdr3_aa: ASSQDFGGTYEQY
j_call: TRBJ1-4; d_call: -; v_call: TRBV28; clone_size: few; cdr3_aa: ASSSPYGEKLF
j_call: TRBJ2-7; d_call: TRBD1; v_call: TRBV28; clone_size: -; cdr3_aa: ASSMTGGDEQY
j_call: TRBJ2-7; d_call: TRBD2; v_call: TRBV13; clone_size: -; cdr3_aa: ASSLGLAGYEQY
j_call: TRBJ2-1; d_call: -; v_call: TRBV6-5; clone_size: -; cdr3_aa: ASSLGLAGYNEQF
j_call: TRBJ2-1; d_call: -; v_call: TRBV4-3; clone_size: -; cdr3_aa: ASSQEWWGAYNEQF
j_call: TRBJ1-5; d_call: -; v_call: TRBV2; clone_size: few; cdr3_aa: ASSHRADNQPQH
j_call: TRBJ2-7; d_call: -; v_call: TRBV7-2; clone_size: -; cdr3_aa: ASTYKARDTHYEQY